These T cell receptor beta chains were read from a single sample in a study of radiotherapy plus CTLA-4 blockade in lung cancer. Profiling relied on immunoSEQ multiplex PCR, and the TCRdb table lists in-frame clones only, not all of them. The repertoire consists of 50,000 or so clones, with 88% occurring once and the leading ten covering 7.8%. The source was peripheral blood, collected from a patient treated with radiotherapy plus ipilimumab. The receptors here all came from a human donor with non-small cell lung cancer whose response to radiotherapy plus ipilimumab could not be evaluated. Each CDR3 is given with its conserved first and last residue. Each record gives: D gene, V gene, CDR3 length, clone size, J gene, CDR3 protein, CDR3 DNA. A D gene is named only where the DNA matches it firmly. Part of the rows lack a size; the others show once, few, many or a class for expanded clones.

d_gene: TRBD2; v_gene: TRBV11-2; len: 15; abundance: -; j_gene: TRBJ2-7; CDR3aa: CASRPSGGGSYEQYF; CDR3nt: TGTGCCAGCAGACCTAGCGGGGGGGGTTCTTACGAGCAGTACTTC
d_gene: -; v_gene: TRBV4-1; len: 14; abundance: -; j_gene: TRBJ2-4; CDR3aa: CASSQVGSEDIQYF; CDR3nt: TGCGCCAGCAGCCAAGTGGGTAGCGAAGACATTCAGTACTTC
d_gene: TRBD2; v_gene: TRBV6-6; len: 16; abundance: -; j_gene: TRBJ2-3; CDR3aa: CASSFGLAGGGDTQYF; CDR3nt: TGTGCCAGCAGTTTTGGACTAGCGGGAGGAGGGGATACGCAGTATTTT
d_gene: TRBD2; v_gene: TRBV10-3; len: 17; abundance: -; j_gene: TRBJ2-7; CDR3aa: CAIRPGGGQGAAYEQYF; CDR3nt: TGTGCCATCAGGCCGGGGGGAGGGCAGGGAGCTGCCTACGAGCAGTACTTC
d_gene: -; v_gene: TRBV5-1; len: 14; abundance: once; j_gene: TRBJ2-5; CDR3aa: CASSSTGHQETQYF; CDR3nt: TGCGCCAGCAGCTCGACAGGCCACCAAGAGACCCAGTACTTC
d_gene: TRBD1; v_gene: TRBV7-9; len: 15; abundance: -; j_gene: TRBJ1-5; CDR3aa: CASSSDRAAYQPQHF; CDR3nt: TGTGCCAGCAGCTCCGACAGGGCTGCCTATCAGCCCCAGCATTTT
d_gene: -; v_gene: TRBV5-5; len: 13; abundance: -; j_gene: TRBJ1-2; CDR3aa: CASSFQGIGGYTF; CDR3nt: TGTGCCAGCAGCTTCCAGGGAATAGGGGGCTACACCTTC
d_gene: -; v_gene: TRBV20-1; len: 9; abundance: -; j_gene: TRBJ2-1; CDR3aa: CSASRVKFF; CDR3nt: TGCAGTGCTAGTCGGGTCAAGTTCTTC
d_gene: TRBD1; v_gene: TRBV6-1; len: 14; abundance: once; j_gene: TRBJ2-7; CDR3aa: CASSVRDRSYEQYF; CDR3nt: TGTGCCAGCAGTGTCCGGGACAGGTCCTACGAGCAGTACTTC
d_gene: TRBD2; v_gene: TRBV11-3; len: 16; abundance: -; j_gene: TRBJ2-1; CDR3aa: CASSKAGDTDSNEQFF; CDR3nt: TGTGCCAGCAGCAAAGCGGGGGACACAGATTCCAATGAGCAGTTCTTC
d_gene: -; v_gene: TRBV6-1; len: 14; abundance: -; j_gene: TRBJ2-7; CDR3aa: CASDDFPDFYEQYF; CDR3nt: TGTGCCAGCGACGACTTTCCGGACTTCTACGAGCAGTACTTC
d_gene: TRBD1; v_gene: TRBV27; len: 14; abundance: -; j_gene: TRBJ1-3; CDR3aa: CASSSTGSGNTIYF; CDR3nt: TGTGCCAGCAGTTCGACAGGGTCTGGAAACACCATATATTTT
d_gene: TRBD1; v_gene: TRBV28; len: 16; abundance: -; j_gene: TRBJ1-5; CDR3aa: CASSLADRDSNQPQHF; CDR3nt: TGTGCCAGCAGTTTGGCAGACAGGGATAGCAATCAGCCCCAGCATTTT
d_gene: -; v_gene: TRBV6-6; len: 14; abundance: -; j_gene: TRBJ1-2; CDR3aa: CASIGQTVFYGYTF; CDR3nt: TGTGCCAGCATCGGACAGACGGTTTTCTATGGCTACACCTTC
d_gene: -; v_gene: TRBV11-2; len: 16; abundance: -; j_gene: TRBJ2-7; CDR3aa: CASSLDRRTRGLEQYF; CDR3nt: TGTGCCAGCAGCTTAGATCGTCGCACTAGAGGTCTCGAGCAGTACTTC
d_gene: TRBD1; v_gene: TRBV28; len: 16; abundance: once; j_gene: TRBJ1-6; CDR3aa: CASSSPEGAGNSPLHF; CDR3nt: TGTGCCAGCAGTTCGCCCGAGGGGGCAGGGAATTCACCCCTCCACTTT
d_gene: TRBD1; v_gene: TRBV11-2; len: 13; abundance: -; j_gene: TRBJ1-4; CDR3aa: CASQGAWNEKLFF; CDR3nt: TGTGCCAGCCAGGGGGCCTGGAATGAAAAACTGTTTTTT
d_gene: TRBD1; v_gene: TRBV5-1; len: 14; abundance: -; j_gene: TRBJ2-7; CDR3aa: CASSSFRGQGEQYF; CDR3nt: TGCGCCAGCAGCTCCTTCAGGGGGCAGGGCGAGCAGTACTTC